The next 10 T cell receptor beta chains were all read from a single sample in a study of blood T cell repertoires in COVID-19. TCRdb keeps only in-frame clones here, not all; method: immunoSEQ multiplex PCR. Among more than 95,000 clones listed, approximately 74% were seen once. The sequenced sample was peripheral blood. Receptor source: a man aged 55 to 70 with acute or convalescent COVID-19.

V and J are TRBV30 and TRBJ1-2; 9 positions match TRBD1. The CDR3 spans 14 residues. With 4 bases clipped from V and 4 bases from J, the junction kept 7 bases outside the gene matches. CDR1 is GTSNPN, CDR2 SVGIG, per germline (reference sequence). The DNA of the CDR3 is TGTGCCTGGAAAGCACGGGACAGGGTCTATGGCTACACCTTC. It encodes CAWKARDRVYGYTF.

V gene TRBV3-1 (or the pseudogene TRBV3-2) combines with J gene TRBJ2-5, with a weak D call TRBD1 (5 bases). Between the trimmed V and J ends, which lost 5 bases and 4 bases, there was a span of 17 bases. Germline CDR1 LGHDT, CDR2 YNNKEL (reference sequence). The CDR3 totals 15 residues. CDR3 DNA sequence: TGTGCCAGCAGCTCCAATGGGGCCGGAAGAGAGACCCAGTACTTC. This sequence encodes CASSSNGAGRETQYF.

This sequence joins TRBV23-1 and TRBJ2-3; 13 bases match TRBD2. TRBV23-1 is an ORF for which the function is uncertain. CDR3 length equals 15 residues. Trimming removed 4 bases from V and 4 bases from J; junction bases left unmatched: 2. The chain's CDR3 is CASSRTSGSADTQYF. DNA of the CDR3: TGCGCCAGCAGTCGGACTAGCGGGAGTGCAGATACGCAGTATTTT.

The genes are TRBV4-2 and TRBJ2-1; 10 bases agree with TRBD2. Germline lookup yields CDR1 LGHNA and CDR2 YNFKEQ. CDR3 length equals 18 residues. After removal of 2 bases from V and 8 bases from J, the junction contained 15 bases not matched to a gene. Written as DNA, the CDR3 is TGTGCCAGCAGCCAATCCAGCGGGGGGGCACTGGGCTTTGATGAGCAGTTCTTC. Its protein product is CASSQSSGGALGFDEQFF.

V gene TRBV11-1 combines with J gene TRBJ2-5; D possibly corresponds to TRBD2 (6 bases). Trimming left V 5 bases short and J 2 bases short, with 18 bases between. From germline, CDR1 is SGHAT and CDR2 FQDESV (reference sequence). CDR3 length: 16 residues. The CDR3 loop reads CASSRWDSASQETQYF. The CDR3 DNA is TGTGCCAGCAGCCGGTGGGACTCGGCGAGTCAAGAGACCCAGTACTTC.

This chain uses TRBV11-3 with TRBJ2-3; TRBD1 agrees at 10 bases. Per the germline V gene, CDR1 is SGHNT and CDR2 is YENEEA. V shed 7 bases and J 6 bases; nucleotides not matched to a gene: 1. This CDR3 is 12 amino acids long. The CDR3 loop reads CASKDRGDTQYF. The CDR3, as DNA: TGTGCCAGCAAGGACAGGGGGGATACGCAGTATTTT.

This clone showed up just a few times. This chain links TRBV3-1 (or the pseudogene TRBV3-2) with TRBJ1-2, with TRBD1 as a possible D gene (6 bases). Trimming pared 4 bases from V and 2 bases from J, leaving 14 bases between. CDR1 and CDR2 from the germline V gene are LGHDT and YNNKEL (reference sequence). CDR3 length: 15 residues. For the CDR3, the DNA is TGTGCCAGCAGCCTTCGGAATACAGGGAACTATGGCTACACCTTC. It translates to CASSLRNTGNYGYTF.

The V call is TRBV7-2, the J call TRBJ1-1, with TRBD1 matching 8 bases. CDR3 length equals 17 residues. V shed 2 bases, J shed 0 bases, and the junction held 8 bases outside the gene matches. Germline-derived CDR1 and CDR2 are SGHTA and FQGNSA. CDR3 region: CASSLSAGGRLNTEAFF. The CDR3 DNA is TGTGCCAGCAGCTTATCGGCAGGGGGCAGATTGAACACTGAAGCTTTCTTT.

The V and J genes are TRBV2 and TRBJ2-1, with D possibly being TRBD2 (6 bases). Germline CDR1 and CDR2: SNHLY and FYNNEI. The CDR3 totals 15 residues. Trimming stripped 7 bases from V and 0 bases from J, with 13 bases between. The CDR3 sequence: CASTWTISSYNEQFF. In DNA, the CDR3 is TGTGCCAGCACTTGGACTATCTCCTCCTACAATGAGCAGTTCTTC.

The chain recombines TRBV11-2 with TRBJ1-6; D unclear. The germline CDR1 and CDR2 sequences are SGHAT and FQNNGV. Trimming took off 3 bases at V and 10 bases at J, with 10 bases between the two ends. The CDR3 runs 13 residues. The chain's CDR3 is CASSFGRESPLHF. The CDR3 region has the DNA TGTGCCAGCAGCTTCGGGCGGGAGTCACCCCTCCACTTT.